What follows is one T cell receptor beta chain and its context. The antigen is not known. The data were taken from a study of PD-1 blockade in classical Hodgkin lymphoma. V was cut by 2 bases and J by 7 bases, with 11 bases left in between. The CDR3 totals 13 residues. Germline loops: CDR1 GTSNPN, CDR2 SVGIG (reference sequence). Following autologous stem cell transplantation, relapse occurred in every patient, and exposure to brentuximab vedotin varied. Profiling relied on immunoSEQ multiplex PCR, and the TCRdb table lists in-frame clones only, not all of them. The repertoire holds some 100,000 clones, with approximately 90% as singletons. Notes on the study in general: Those starting nivolumab under 1 year post-ASCT were excluded. Those achieving complete response showed baseline diversity like newly diagnosed patients.

The rearrangement links TRBV30 to TRBJ2-2, with D possibly being TRBD2 (6 bases). The material sequenced was peripheral blood mononuclear cells (PBMCs), taken before the second cycle of nivolumab. The sequence derives from a human donor with classical Hodgkin lymphoma. CDR3 residues: CAWSRGVLGELFF. CDR3 coding DNA: TGTGCCTGGAGTCGCGGGGTTCTCGGGGAGCTGTTTTTT.